The rows below give T cell receptor beta chains drawn from one sample of a study of somatic mutations in cytotoxic T cells in rheumatoid arthritis. Sequencing used immunoSEQ multiplex PCR; TCRdb keeps in-frame clones, though not all of them. Of approximately 21,000 clones listed, approximately 78% were seen once; the top ten hold approximately 4%. Sequenced input: CD8+ T cells sorted from blood. These receptors originate from an adult with rheumatoid arthritis. CDR3s include the opening cysteine and the closing phenylalanine or tryptophan. D genes are given only for firm matches. Clone size is shown for a subset of rows, as once, few, many or a class of expanded clone.

d_call	v_call	j_call	clone_size	cdr3_aa	cdr3_nt
TRBD1	TRBV11-2	TRBJ2-1	NA	CASRDSYNEQFF	TGTGCGTCTAGGGACAGCTACAATGAGCAGTTCTTC
NA	TRBV7-9	TRBJ2-2	NA	CASSTDRFRTGELFF	TGTGCCAGCAGCACTGACAGGTTTCGCACCGGGGAGCTGTTTTTT
NA	TRBV11-3	TRBJ1-5	NA	CARSDQGRGNQPQHF	TGTGCCAGATCGGACCAGGGGCGGGGGAATCAGCCCCAGCATTTT
NA	TRBV6-6	TRBJ1-1	NA	CASSEGEAFF	TGTGCCAGCAGTGAGGGTGAAGCTTTCTTT
NA	TRBV27	TRBJ2-7	NA	CASSLFRGGSYEQYF	TGTGCCAGCAGTTTATTCAGGGGAGGCTCCTACGAGCAGTACTTC
NA	TRBV6-6	TRBJ1-1	NA	CASSYGREHTEAFF	TGTGCCAGCAGTTACGGGAGGGAGCACACTGAAGCTTTCTTT
NA	TRBV19	TRBJ1-2	NA	CASSGSLVPWDGYTF	TGTGCCAGTTCCGGATCCCTGGTGCCCTGGGATGGCTACACCTTC
TRBD1	TRBV4-2	TRBJ1-2	NA	CASSQEWTGVHYGYTF	TGTGCCAGCAGCCAAGAGTGGACAGGGGTCCACTATGGCTACACCTTC
NA	TRBV10-3	TRBJ1-1	NA	CAISEGQAKAEAFF	TGTGCCATCAGTGAAGGTCAGGCGAAGGCTGAAGCTTTCTTT
NA	TRBV6-1	TRBJ2-7	few	CASSESGVYGQYF	TGTGCCAGCAGCGAATCGGGGGTCTACGGGCAGTACTTC
TRBD2	TRBV7-3	TRBJ2-3	NA	CASSLGGEGVTDTQYF	TGTGCCAGCAGCTTGGGTGGGGAGGGCGTCACAGATACGCAGTATTTT
NA	TRBV7-9	TRBJ1-4	NA	CASSSGQMATNEKLFF	TGTGCCAGCAGCTCCGGACAGATGGCAACTAATGAAAAACTGTTTTTT
TRBD2	TRBV25-1	TRBJ2-7	NA	CASSELGQRGSSYEQYF	TGTGCCAGCAGTGAATTAGGACAGCGGGGGAGCTCCTACGAGCAGTACTTC
NA	TRBV6-6	TRBJ2-7	NA	CASSSSEGVYEQYF	TGTGCCAGCAGTTCCTCCGAAGGGGTTTACGAGCAGTACTTC
TRBD2	TRBV10-3	TRBJ2-7	NA	CAISGPGGAGAYEQYF	TGTGCCATCAGCGGCCCGGGAGGGGCGGGGGCCTACGAGCAGTACTTC
TRBD1	TRBV7-2	TRBJ1-1	NA	CASSFIGQGAAEAFF	TGTGCCAGCAGTTTCATAGGACAGGGGGCGGCTGAAGCTTTCTTT
NA	TRBV18	TRBJ1-1	NA	CASSPELGGPTEAFF	TGTGCCAGCTCCCCCGAACTGGGGGGGCCCACTGAAGCTTTCTTT
TRBD2	TRBV18	TRBJ2-3	once	CASSPSDWSRLASTDTQYF	TGTGCCAGCTCCCCTAGTGATTGGAGTCGACTAGCTAGCACAGATACGCAGTATTTT
NA	TRBV25-1	TRBJ2-3	NA	CASSPPLAMDTQYF	TGTGCCAGCAGTCCCCCGCTCGCCATGGATACGCAGTATTTT
NA	TRBV4-3	TRBJ2-1	NA	CASSQEVRPPYNEQFF	TGCGCCAGCAGCCAAGAAGTTAGGCCGCCTTACAATGAGCAGTTCTTC
TRBD1	TRBV7-3	TRBJ1-2	NA	CASSRGGGQANYGYTF	TGTGCCAGCAGCCGCGGGGGCGGACAGGCTAACTATGGCTACACCTTC
NA	TRBV18	TRBJ1-1	NA	CASSPLVGYNTEAFF	TGTGCCAGCTCACCCCTGGTGGGATACAACACTGAAGCTTTCTTT
NA	TRBV6-1	TRBJ1-5	NA	CASSEEGVARRQPQHF	TGTGCCAGCAGTGAAGAGGGGGTAGCGCGGAGACAGCCCCAGCATTTT
NA	TRBV11-2	TRBJ2-7	NA	CASSLDLGASYEQYF	TGTGCCAGCAGCTTAGATTTGGGGGCTAGCTACGAGCAGTACTTC
NA	TRBV27	TRBJ2-2	NA	CASSLSGDIQNTGELFF	TGTGCCAGCAGTTTATCGGGGGACATCCAGAACACCGGGGAGCTGTTTTTT
NA	TRBV19	TRBJ1-1	NA	CASRDPGVEAFF	TGTGCCAGTAGAGACCCAGGGGTTGAAGCTTTCTTT
TRBD1	TRBV4-1	TRBJ1-1	few	CASSQGGRTGGLNTEAFF	TGCGCCAGCAGCCAAGGGGGAAGGACAGGGGGCTTGAACACTGAAGCTTTCTTT
NA	TRBV29-1	TRBJ2-1	NA	CSFQVFRDEQFF	TGCAGCTTTCAGGTCTTTCGCGATGAGCAGTTCTTC